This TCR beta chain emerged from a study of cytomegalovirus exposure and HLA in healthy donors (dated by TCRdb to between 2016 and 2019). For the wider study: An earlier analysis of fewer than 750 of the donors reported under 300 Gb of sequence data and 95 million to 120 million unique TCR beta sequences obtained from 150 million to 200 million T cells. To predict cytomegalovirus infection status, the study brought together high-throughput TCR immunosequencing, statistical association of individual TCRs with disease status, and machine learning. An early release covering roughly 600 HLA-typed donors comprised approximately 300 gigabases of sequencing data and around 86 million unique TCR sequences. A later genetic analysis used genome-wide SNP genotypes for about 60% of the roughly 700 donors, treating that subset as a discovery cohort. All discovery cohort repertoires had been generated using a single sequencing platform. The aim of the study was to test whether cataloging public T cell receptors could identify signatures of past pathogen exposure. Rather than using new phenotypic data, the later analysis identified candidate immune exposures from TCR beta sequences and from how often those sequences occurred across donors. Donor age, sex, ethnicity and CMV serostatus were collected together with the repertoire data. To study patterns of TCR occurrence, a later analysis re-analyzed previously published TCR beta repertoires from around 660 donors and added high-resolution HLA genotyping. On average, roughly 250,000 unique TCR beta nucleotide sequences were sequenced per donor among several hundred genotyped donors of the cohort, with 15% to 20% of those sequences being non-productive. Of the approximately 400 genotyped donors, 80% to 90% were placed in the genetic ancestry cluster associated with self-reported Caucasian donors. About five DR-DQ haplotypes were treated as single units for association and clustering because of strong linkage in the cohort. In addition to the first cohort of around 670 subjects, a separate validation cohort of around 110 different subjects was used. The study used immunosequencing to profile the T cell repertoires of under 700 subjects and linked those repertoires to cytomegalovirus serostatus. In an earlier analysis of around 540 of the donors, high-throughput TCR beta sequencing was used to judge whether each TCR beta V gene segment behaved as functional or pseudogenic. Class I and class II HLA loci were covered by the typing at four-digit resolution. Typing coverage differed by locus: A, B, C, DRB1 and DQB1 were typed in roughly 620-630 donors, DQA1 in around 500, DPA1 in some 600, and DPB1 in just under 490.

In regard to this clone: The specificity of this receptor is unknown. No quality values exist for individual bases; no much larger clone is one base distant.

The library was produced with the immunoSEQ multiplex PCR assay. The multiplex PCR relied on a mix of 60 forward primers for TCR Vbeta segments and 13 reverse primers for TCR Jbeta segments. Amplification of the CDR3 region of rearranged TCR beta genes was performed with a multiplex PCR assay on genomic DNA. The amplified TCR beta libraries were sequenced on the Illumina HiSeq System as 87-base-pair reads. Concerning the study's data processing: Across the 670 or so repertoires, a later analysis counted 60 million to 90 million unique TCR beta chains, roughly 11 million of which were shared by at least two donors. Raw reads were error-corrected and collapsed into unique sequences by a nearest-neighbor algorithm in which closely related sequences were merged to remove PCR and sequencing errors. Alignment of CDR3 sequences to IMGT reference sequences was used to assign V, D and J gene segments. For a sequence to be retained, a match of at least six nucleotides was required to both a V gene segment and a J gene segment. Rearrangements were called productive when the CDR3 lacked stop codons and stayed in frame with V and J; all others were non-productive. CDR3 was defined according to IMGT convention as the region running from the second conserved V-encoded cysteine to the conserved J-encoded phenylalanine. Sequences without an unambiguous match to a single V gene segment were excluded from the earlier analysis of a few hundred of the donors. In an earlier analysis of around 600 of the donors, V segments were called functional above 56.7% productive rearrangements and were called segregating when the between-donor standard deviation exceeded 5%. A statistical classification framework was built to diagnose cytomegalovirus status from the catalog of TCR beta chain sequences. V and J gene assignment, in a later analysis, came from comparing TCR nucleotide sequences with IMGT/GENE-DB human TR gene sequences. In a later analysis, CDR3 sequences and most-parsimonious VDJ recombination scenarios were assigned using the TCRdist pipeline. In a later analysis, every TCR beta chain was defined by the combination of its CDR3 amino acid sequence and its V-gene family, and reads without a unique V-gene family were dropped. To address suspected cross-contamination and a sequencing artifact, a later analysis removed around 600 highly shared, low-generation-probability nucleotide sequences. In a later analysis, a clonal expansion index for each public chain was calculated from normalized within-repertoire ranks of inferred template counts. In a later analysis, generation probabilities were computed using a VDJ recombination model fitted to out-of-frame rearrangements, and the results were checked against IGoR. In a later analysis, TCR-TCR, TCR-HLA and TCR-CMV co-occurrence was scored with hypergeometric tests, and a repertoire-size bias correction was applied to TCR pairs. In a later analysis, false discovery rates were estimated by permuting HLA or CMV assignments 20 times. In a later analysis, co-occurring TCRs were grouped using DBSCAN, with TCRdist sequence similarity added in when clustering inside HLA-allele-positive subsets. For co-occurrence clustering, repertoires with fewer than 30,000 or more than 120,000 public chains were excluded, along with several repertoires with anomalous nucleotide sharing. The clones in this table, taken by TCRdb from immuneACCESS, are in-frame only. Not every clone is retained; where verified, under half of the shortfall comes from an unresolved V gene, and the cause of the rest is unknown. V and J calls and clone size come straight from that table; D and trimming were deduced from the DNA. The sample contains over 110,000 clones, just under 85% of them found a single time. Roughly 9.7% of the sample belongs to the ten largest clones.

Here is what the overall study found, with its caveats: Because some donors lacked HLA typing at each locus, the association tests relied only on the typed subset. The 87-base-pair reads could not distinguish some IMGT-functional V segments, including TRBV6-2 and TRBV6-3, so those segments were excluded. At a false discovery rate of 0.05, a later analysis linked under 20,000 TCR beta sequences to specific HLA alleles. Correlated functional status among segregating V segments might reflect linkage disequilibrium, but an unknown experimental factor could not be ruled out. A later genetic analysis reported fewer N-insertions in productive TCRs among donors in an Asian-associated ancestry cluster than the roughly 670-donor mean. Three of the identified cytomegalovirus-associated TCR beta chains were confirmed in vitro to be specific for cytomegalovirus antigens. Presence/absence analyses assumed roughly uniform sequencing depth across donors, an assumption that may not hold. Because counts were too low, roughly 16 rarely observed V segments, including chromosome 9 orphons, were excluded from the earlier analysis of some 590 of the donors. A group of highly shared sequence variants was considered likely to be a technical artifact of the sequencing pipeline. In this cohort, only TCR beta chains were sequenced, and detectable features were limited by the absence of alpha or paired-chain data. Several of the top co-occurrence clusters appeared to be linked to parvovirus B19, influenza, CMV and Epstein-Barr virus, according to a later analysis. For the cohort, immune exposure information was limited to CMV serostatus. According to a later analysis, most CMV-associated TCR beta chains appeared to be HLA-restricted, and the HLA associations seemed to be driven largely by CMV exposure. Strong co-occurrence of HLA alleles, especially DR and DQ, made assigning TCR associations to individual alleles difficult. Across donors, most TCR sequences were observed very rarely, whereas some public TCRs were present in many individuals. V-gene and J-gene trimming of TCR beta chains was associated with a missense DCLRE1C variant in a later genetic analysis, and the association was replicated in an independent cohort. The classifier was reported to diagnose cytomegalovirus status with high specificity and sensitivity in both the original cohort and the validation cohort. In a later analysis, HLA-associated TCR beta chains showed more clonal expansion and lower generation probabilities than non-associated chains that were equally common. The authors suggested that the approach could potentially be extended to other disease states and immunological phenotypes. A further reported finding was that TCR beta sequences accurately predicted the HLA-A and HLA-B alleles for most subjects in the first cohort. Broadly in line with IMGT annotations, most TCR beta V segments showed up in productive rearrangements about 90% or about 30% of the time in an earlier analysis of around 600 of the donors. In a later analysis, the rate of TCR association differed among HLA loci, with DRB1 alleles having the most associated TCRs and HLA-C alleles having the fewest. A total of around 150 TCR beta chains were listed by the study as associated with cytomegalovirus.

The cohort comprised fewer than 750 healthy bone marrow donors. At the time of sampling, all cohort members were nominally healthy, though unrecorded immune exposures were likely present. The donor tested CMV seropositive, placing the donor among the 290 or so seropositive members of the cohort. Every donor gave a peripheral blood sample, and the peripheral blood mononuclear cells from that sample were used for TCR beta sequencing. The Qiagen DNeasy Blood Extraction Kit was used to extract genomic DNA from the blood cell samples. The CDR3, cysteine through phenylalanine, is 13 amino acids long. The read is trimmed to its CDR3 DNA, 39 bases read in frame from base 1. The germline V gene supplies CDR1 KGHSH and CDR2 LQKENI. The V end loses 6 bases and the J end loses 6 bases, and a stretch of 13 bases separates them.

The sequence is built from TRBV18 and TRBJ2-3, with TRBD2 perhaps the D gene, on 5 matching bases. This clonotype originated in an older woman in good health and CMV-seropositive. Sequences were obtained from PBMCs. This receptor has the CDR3 CASSEPVADTQYF. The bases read TGTGCCAGCTCCGAACCGGTAGCGGATACGCAGTATTTT.